This T cell receptor (beta chain) was captured in a study of blood T cell repertoires in COVID-19. Overall study: The study drew acute and convalescent COVID-19 samples from the United States, Italy and Spain. Sample material is recorded as cDNA or gDNA derived from T cells, B-cell-depleted T cells, or PBMCs.

Recruited during active infection, patients (from Seattle) were subsequently followed longitudinally. Original methodology: How many nucleated cells were present was estimated from reference gene primer amplification. Clones were sequenced by immunoSEQ multiplex PCR, and TCRdb holds only the in-frame ones, with some missing. The V and J calls and clone size come from that table; D and trimming were worked out from the DNA. Of some 130,000 clones listed, 86% were seen once; the top ten hold about an eighth. The CDR3 sequence is 17 residues long. Looked up from germline, CDR1 is MNHNS and CDR2 is SASEGT. The trim removed 4 bases at V and 3 bases at J, leaving 11 bases unmatched.

The sequence was obtained from a woman in her 70s with COVID-19, enrolled during active disease. The rearrangement uses TRBV6-1 and TRBJ1-1; 10 nucleotides match TRBD1. The sequenced material came from peripheral blood. The CDR3 reads CASSGPGQGFSYTEAFF. In DNA form, the CDR3 reads TGTGCCAGCAGTGGCCCGGGACAGGGGTTTTCGTACACTGAAGCTTTCTTT.